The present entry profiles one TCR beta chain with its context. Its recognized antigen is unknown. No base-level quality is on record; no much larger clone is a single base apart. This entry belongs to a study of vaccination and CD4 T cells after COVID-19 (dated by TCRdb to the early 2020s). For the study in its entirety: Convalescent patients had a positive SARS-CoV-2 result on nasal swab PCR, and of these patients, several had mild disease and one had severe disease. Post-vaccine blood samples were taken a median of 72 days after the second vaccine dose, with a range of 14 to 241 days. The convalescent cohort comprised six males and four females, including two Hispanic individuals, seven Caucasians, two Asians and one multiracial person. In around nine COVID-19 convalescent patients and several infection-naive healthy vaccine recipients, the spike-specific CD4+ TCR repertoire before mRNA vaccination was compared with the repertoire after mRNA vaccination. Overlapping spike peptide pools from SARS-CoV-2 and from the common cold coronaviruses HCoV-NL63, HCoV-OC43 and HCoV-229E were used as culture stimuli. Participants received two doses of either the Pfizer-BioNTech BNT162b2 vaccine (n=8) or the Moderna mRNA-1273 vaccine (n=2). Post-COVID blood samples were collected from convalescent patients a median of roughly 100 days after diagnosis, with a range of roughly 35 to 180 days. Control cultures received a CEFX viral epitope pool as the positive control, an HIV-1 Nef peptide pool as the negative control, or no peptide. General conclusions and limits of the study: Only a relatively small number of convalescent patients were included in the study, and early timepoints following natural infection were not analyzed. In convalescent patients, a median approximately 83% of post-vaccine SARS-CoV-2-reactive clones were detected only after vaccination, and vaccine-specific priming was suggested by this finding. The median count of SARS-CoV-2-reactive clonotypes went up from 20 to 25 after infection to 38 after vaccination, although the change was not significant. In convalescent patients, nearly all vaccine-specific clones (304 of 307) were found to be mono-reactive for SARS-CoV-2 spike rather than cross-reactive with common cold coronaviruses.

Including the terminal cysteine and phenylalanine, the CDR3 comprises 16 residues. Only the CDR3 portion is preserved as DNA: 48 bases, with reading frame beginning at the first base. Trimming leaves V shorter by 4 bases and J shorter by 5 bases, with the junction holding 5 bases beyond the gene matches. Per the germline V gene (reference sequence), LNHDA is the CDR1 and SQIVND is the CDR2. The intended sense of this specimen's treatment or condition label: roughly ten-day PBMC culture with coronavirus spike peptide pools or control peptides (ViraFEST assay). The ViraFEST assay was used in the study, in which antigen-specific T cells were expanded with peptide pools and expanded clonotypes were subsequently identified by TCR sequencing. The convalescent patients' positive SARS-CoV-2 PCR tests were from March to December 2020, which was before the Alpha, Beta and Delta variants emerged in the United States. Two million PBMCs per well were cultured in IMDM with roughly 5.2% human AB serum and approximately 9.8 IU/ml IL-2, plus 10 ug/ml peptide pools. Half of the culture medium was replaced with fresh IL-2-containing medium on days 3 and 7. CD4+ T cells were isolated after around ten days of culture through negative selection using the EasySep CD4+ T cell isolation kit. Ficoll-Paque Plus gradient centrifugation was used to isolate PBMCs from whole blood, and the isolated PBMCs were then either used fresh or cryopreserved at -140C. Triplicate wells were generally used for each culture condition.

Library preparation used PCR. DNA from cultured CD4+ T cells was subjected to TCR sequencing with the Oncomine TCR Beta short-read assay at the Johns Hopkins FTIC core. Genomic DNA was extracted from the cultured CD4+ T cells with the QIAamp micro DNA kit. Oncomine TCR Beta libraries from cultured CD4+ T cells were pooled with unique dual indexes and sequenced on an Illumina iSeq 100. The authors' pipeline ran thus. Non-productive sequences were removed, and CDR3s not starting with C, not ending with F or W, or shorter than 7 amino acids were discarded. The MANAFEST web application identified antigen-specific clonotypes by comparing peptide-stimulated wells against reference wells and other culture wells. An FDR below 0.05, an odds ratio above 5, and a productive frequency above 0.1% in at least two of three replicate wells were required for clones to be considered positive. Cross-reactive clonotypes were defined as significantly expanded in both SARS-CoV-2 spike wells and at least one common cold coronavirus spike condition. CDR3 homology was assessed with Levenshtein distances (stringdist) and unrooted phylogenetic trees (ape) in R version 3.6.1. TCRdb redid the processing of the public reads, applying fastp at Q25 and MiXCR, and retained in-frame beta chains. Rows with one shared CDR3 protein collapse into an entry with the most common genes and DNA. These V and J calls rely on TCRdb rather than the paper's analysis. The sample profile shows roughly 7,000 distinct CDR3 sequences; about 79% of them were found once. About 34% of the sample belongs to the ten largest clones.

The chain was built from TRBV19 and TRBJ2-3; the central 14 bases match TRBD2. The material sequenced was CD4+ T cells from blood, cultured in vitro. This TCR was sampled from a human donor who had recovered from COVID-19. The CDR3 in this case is CASSTGLAGAGDTQYF. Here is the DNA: TGTGCCAGTAGTACGGGACTAGCGGGAGCCGGAGATACGCAGTATTTT.